The entry below describes one T cell receptor (beta chain). V shed 6 bases, J shed 5 bases, and the junction held 15 bases outside the gene matches. This CDR3 has 17 residues. The germline V gene encodes CDR1 LNHDA and CDR2 SQIVND (reference sequence). This specimen belongs to a study of blood T cell repertoires in COVID-19. Profiled with immunoSEQ multiplex PCR; TCRdb holds only in-frame clones, not every one. The data hold about 190,000 clones, with around four fifths observed a single time. The rearrangement links TRBV19 to TRBJ1-5; TRBD1 agrees at 8 bases. This TCR came from a woman aged 70-85 years with active or convalescent COVID-19. The sequenced material came from peripheral blood. CDR3: CASSHRGARGQDQPQHF. The CDR3 DNA is TGTGCCAGTAGCCATAGGGGGGCCAGGGGGCAGGATCAGCCCCAGCATTTT.